The clone carrying this T cell receptor (beta chain) was detected a few times. This CDR3 contains 13 residues. Germline CDR1 LNHDA, CDR2 SQIVND (reference sequence). V was pared by 4 bases and J by 3 bases, with 7 bases between. The sample comes from a study of long-term antiretroviral therapy in people with HIV. The content of samples before DNA extraction was about 1-11 million cryopreserved PBMC. The authors ran the immunoSEQ assay, v3.0, at survey level. It was about 35,000-55,000 T-cell genomes per sample that sequencing targeted. The assay was immunoSEQ multiplex PCR, and TCRdb's table has in-frame clones only and misses some. This table holds about 28,000 clones, over 70% found once.

The J gene is TRBJ2-1, the V gene TRBV19; D unresolved. The TCR originated in a man aged 30 to 39 with HIV. The source material was unsorted PBMCs, sampled 2.7 to 2.9 years after starting antiretroviral therapy. The CDR3, as DNA: TGTGCCAGTAGTAAATATAGCTACAATGAGCAGTTCTTC. This gives the protein CASSKYSYNEQFF. Complete variable domain (other parts from reference TRBV19 and TRBJ2-1): DGGITQSPKYLFRKEGQNVTLSCEQNLNHDAMYWYRQDPGQGLRLIYYSQIVNDFQKGDIAEGYSVSREKKESFPLTVTSAQKNPTAFYLCASSKYSYNEQFFGPGTRLTVL.